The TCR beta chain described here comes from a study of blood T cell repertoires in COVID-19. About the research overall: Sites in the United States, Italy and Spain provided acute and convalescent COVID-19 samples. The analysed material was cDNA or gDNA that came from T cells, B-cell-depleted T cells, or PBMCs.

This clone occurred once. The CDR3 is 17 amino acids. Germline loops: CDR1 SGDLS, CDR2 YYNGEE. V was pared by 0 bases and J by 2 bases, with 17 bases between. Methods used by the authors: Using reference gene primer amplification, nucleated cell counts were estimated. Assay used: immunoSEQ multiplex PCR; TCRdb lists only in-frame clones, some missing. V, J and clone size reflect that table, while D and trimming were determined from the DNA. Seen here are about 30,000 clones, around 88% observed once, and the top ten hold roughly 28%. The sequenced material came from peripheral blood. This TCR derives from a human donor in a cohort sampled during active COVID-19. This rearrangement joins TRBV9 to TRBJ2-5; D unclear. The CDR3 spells CASSVEGGVENQETQYF. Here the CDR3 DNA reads TGTGCCAGCAGCGTAGAAGGCGGAGTAGAGAATCAAGAGACCCAGTACTTC.